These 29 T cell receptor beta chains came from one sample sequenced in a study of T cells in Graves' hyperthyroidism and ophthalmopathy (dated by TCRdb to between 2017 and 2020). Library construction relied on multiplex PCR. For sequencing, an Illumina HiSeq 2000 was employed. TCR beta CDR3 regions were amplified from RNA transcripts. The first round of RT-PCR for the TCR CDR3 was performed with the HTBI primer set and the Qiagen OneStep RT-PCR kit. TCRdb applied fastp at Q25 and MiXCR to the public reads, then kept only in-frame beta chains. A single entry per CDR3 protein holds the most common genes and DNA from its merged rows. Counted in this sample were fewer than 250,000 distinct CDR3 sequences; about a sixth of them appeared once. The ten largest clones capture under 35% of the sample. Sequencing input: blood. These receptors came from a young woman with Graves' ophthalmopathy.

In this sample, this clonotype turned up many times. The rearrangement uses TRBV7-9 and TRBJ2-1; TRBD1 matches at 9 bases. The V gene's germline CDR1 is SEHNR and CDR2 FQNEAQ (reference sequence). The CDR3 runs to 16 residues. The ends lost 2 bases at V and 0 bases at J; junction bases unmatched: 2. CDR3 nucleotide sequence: TGTGCCAGCAGCTTACAGACAGGGGGCTCCTACAATGAGCAGTTCTTC. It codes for CASSLQTGGSYNEQFF.

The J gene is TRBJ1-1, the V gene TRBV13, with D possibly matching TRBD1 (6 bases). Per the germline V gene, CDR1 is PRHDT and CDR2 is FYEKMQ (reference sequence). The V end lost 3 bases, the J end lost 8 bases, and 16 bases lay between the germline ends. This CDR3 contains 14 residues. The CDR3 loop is CASSFGTSKREAFF. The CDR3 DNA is TGTGCCAGCAGCTTTGGGACATCCAAACGGGAAGCTTTCTTT. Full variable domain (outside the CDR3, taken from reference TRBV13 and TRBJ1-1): AAGVIQSPRHLIKEKRETATLKCYPIPRHDTVYWYQQGPGQDPQFLISFYEKMQSDKGSIPDRFSAQQFSDYHSELNMSSLELGDSALYFCASSFGTSKREAFFGQGTRLTVV.

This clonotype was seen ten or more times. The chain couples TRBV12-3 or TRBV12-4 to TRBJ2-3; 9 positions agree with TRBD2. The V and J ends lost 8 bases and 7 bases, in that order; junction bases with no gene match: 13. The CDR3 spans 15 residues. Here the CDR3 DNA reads TGTGCCAGCGGAAATAGCGGGGGACCCACGAATACGCAGTATTTT. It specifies CASGNSGGPTNTQYF.

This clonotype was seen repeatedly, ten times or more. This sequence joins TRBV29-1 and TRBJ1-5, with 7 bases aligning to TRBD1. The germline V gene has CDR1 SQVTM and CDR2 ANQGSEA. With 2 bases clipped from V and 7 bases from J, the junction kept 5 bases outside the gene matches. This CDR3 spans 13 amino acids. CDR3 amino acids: CSVETGVGQPQHF. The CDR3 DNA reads TGCAGCGTTGAAACAGGGGTCGGGCAGCCCCAGCATTTT.

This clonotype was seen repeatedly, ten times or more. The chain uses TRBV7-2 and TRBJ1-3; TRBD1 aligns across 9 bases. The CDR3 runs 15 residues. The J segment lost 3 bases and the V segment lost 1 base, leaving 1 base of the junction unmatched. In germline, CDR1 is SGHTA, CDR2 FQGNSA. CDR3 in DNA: TGTGCCAGCAGCTTAGACAGGGGGCATGGAAACACCATATATTTT. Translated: CASSLDRGHGNTIYF.

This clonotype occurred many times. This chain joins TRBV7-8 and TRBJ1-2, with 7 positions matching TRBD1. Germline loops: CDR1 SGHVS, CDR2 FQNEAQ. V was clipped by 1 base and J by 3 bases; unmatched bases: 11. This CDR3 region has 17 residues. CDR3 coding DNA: TGTGCCAGCAGCTTAGGACGGACAGGAGCCCTGGACTATGGCTACACCTTC. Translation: CASSLGRTGALDYGYTF.

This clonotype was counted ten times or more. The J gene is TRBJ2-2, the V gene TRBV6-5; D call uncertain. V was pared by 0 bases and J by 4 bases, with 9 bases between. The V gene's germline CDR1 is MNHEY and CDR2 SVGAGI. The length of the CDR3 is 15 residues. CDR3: CASSYSNPGTGELFF. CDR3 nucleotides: TGTGCCAGCAGTTACTCGAACCCAGGCACCGGGGAGCTGTTTTTT.

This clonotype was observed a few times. The CDR3 coding sequence is TGCGCCAGCAGCACGTTGGATGCAGGCAATTCACCCCTCCACTTT. Its translation: CASSTLDAGNSPLHF. The chain couples TRBV5-1 to TRBJ1-6; D gene uncertain. The germline gives CDR1 SGHRS, CDR2 YFSETQ. V lost 4 bases and J lost 7, with 15 bases in between. This CDR3 is built from 15 residues.

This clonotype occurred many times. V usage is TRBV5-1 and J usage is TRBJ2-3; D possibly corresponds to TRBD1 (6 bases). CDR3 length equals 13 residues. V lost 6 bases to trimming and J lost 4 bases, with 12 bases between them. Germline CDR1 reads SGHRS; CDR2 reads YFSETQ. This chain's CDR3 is CASKMDSADTQYF. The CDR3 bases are TGCGCCAGCAAGATGGACAGCGCAGATACGCAGTATTTT.

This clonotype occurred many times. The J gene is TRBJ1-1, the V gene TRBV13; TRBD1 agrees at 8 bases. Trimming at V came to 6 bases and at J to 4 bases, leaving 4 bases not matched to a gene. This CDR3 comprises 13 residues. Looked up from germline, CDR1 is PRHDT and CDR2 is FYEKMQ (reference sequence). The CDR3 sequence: CASRDRASTEAFF. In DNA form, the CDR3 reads TGTGCCAGCAGGGACAGGGCAAGCACTGAAGCTTTCTTT.

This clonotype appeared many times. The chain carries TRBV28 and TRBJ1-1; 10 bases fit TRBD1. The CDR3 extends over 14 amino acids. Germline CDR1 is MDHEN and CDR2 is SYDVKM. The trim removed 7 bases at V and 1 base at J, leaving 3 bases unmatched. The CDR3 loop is CASTRTGGNTEAFF. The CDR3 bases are TGTGCCAGCACAAGGACAGGGGGGAACACTGAAGCTTTCTTT.

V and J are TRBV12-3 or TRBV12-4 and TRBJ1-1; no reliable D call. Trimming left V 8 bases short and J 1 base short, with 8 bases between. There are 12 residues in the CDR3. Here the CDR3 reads CASGLGNTEAFF. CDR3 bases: TGTGCCAGCGGACTGGGGAACACTGAAGCTTTCTTT.

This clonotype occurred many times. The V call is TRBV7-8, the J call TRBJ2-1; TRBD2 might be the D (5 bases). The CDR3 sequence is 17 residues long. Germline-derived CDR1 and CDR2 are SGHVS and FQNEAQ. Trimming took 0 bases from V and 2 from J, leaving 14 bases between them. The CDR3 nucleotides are TGTGCCAGCAGCTTAGCCCTTCGGGCGGGCACCTACAATGAGCAGTTCTTC. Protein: CASSLALRAGTYNEQFF.

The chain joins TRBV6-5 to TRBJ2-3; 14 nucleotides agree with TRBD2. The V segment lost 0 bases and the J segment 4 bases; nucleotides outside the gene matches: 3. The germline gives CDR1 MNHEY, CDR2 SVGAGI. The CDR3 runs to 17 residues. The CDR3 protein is CASSYSGTSGSADTQYF. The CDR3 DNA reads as TGTGCCAGCAGTTACTCCGGGACTAGCGGGAGTGCAGATACGCAGTATTTT.

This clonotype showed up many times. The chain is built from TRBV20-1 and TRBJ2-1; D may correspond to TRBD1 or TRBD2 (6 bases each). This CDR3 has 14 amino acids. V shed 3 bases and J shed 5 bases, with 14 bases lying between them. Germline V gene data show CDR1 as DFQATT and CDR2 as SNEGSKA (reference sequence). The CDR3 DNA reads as TGCAGTGCTAGGGGGGCTCTAGCGAACAATGAGCAGTTCTTC. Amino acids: CSARGALANNEQFF.

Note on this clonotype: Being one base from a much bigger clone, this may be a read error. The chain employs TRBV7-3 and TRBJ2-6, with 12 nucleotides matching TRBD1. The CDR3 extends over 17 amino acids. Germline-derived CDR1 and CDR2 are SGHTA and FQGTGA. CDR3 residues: CASSLGTGGAGANVPTF. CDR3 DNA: TGTGCCAGCAGCTTAGGGACAGGGGGCGCTGGGGCCAACGTCCCGACTTTC. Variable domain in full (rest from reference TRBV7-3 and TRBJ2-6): GAGVSQTPSNKVTEKGKYVELRCDPISGHTALYWYRQSLGQGPEFLIYFQGTGAADDSGLPNDRFFAVRPEGSVSTLKIQRTERGDSAVYLCASSLGTGGAGANVPTFGAGSRLTVL.

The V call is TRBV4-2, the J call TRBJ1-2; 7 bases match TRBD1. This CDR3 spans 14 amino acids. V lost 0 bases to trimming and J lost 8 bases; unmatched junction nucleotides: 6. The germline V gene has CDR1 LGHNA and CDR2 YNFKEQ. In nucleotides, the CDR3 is TGTGCCAGCAGCCAAGAAGACAGGGTAGGCGGCTACACCTTC. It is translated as CASSQEDRVGGYTF.

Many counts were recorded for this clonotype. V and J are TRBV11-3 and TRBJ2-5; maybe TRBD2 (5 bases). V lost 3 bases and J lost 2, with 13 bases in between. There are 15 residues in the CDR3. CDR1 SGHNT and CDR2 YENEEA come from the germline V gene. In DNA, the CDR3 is TGTGCCAGCAGCTTGTACCCGGGGTCACAAGAGACCCAGTACTTC. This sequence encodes CASSLYPGSQETQYF.

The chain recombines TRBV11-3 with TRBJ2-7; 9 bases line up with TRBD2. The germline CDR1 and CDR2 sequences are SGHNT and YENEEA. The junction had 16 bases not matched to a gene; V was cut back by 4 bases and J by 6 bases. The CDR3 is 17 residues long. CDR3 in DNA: TGTGCCAGCAGCTCAGAGGAGGGGATAGCGGGGGAAAGCGAGCAGTACTTC. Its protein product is CASSSEEGIAGESEQYF.

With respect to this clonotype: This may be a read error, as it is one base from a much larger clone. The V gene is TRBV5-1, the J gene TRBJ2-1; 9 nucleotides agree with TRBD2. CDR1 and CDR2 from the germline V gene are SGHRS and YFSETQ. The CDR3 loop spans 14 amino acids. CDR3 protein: CASSWTSDYNEQLF. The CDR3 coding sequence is TGCGCCAGCAGCTGGACTAGCGACTACAATGAGCAGCTCTTC.

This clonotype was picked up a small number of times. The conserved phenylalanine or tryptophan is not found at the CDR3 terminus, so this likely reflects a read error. CDR3 coding DNA: TGCAGCGTTGCGGGACGCACGGAGGGCTATGGCTACACCCTC. Amino acids: CSVAGRTEGYGYTL. The chain employs TRBV29-1 and TRBJ1-2; a weak D match, TRBD1 (5 bases). Germline V gene lookup returns CDR1 SQVTM and CDR2 ANQGSEA. CDR3 length: 14 amino acids. V gave up 4 bases and J gave up 4 bases, with 16 bases separating them.

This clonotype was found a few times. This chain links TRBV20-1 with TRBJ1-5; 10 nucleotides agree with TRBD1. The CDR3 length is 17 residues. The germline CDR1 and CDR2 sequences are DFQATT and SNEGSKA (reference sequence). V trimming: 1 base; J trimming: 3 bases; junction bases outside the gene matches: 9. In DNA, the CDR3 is TGCAGTGCTAGAGCTAGGACAGGGGGGGCGTTCAATCAGCCCCAGCATTTT. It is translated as CSARARTGGAFNQPQHF.

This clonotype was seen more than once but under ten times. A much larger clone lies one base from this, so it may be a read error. DNA for the CDR3: TGTGCCAGCAGGAGGGCTAGTAGCACAGATACGCAGTATTTT. Protein: CASRRASSTDTQYF. The chain uses TRBV27 and TRBJ2-3; TRBD2 is a possible D gene (5 bases). V was trimmed by 6 bases and J by 0 bases, leaving 10 bases between them. CDR3 size: 14 residues. Germline CDR1 MNHEY, CDR2 SMNVEV (reference sequence).

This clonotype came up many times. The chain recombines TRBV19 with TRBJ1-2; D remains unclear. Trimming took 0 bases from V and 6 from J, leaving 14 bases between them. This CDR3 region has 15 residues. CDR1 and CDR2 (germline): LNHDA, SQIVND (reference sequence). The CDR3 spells CASSIDLQPSDGYTF. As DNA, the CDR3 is TGTGCCAGTAGTATAGATCTCCAACCAAGCGATGGCTACACCTTC. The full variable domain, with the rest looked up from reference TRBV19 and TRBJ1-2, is DGGITQSPKYLFRKEGQNVTLSCEQNLNHDAMYWYRQDPGQGLRLIYYSQIVNDFQKGDIAEGYSVSREKKESFPLTVTSAQKNPTAFYLCASSIDLQPSDGYTFGSGTRLTVV.

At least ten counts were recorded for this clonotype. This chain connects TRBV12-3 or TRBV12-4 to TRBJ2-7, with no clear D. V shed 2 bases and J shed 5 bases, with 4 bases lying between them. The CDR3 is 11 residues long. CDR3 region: CASSLSHEQYF. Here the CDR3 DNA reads TGTGCCAGCAGTTTAAGCCACGAGCAGTACTTC.

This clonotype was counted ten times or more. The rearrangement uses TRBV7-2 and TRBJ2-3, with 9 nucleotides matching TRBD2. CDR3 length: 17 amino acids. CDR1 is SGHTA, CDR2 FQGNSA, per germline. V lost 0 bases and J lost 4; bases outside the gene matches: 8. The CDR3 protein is CASSLALAGASADTQYF. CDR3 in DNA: TGTGCCAGCAGCTTAGCTTTAGCGGGAGCATCCGCAGATACGCAGTATTTT. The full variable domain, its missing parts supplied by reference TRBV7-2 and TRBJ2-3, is GAGVSQSPSNKVTEKGKDVELRCDPISGHTALYWYRQSLGQGLEFLIYFQGNSAPDKSGLPSDRFSAERTGGSVSTLTIQRTQQEDSAVYLCASSLALAGASADTQYFGPGTRLTVL.

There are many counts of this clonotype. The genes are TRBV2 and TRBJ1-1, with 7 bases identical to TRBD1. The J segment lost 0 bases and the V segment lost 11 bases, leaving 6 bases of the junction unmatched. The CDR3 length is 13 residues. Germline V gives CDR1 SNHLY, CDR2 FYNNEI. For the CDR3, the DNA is TGTGCCGGGAGGGGACAGATGAACACTGAAGCTTTCTTT. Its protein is CAGRGQMNTEAFF.

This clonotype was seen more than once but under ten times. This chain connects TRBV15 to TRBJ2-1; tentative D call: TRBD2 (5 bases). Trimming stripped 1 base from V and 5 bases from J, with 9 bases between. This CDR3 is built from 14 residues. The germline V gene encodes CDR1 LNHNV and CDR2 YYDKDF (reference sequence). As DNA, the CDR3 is TGTGCCACCAGCAGAGCCGGAGCGGACAATGAGCAGTTCTTC. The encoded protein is CATSRAGADNEQFF.

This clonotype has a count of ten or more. CDR3 sequence reads: CASSYSEGPQHF. As DNA, the CDR3 is TGTGCCAGCAGTTACTCAGAGGGGCCCCAGCATTTT. The genes are TRBV6-2 or TRBV6-3 and TRBJ1-5, with D hard to call. The ends were cut back, 0 bases at V and 9 bases at J, with 6 bases in the middle. The germline gives CDR1 MNHEY, CDR2 SVGEGT. CDR3 length: 12 amino acids.